Reported below is one T cell receptor (beta chain). The data stem from a study of shared clonotypes between healthy human individuals. About the research overall: Three CD4 naive, three CD4 memory, two CD8 naive and one CD8 memory plate were used per donor.

This CDR3 contains 16 residues. Germline CDR1 is MGHDK and CDR2 is SYGVNS. Trimming stripped 5 bases from V and 0 bases from J, with 14 bases between. How the authors handled the data: Filtering differed, since immunoSEQ gave only junction sequences and no quality scores. Sequencing was performed with immunoSEQ multiplex PCR; in TCRdb, only in-frame clones are kept and a portion is missing. Clone size and the V and J calls come from that table; the DNA yielded D and trimming. The repertoire has about 2 million clones, 95% of them found once; the top ten carry 0.13%. This TCR was sampled from a man aged 18 to 35 in good health. V and J are TRBV25-1 and TRBJ1-3; D perhaps matches TRBD1 (5 bases). The specimen was naive CD4+ T cells sorted from blood. The subset: CD45RA+ positively selected. CDR3 bases: TGTGCCAGCAGTCAGGAAACAGGTTTCTCTGGAAACACCATATATTTT. Its translation is CASSQETGFSGNTIYF. Looking up the rest from reference TRBV25-1 and TRBJ1-3 gives the full variable domain: EADIYQTPRYLVIGTGKKITLECSQTMGHDKMYWYQQDPGMELHLIHYSYGVNSTEKGDLSSESTVSRIRTEHFPLTLESARPSHTSQYLCASSQETGFSGNTIYFGEGSWLTVV.